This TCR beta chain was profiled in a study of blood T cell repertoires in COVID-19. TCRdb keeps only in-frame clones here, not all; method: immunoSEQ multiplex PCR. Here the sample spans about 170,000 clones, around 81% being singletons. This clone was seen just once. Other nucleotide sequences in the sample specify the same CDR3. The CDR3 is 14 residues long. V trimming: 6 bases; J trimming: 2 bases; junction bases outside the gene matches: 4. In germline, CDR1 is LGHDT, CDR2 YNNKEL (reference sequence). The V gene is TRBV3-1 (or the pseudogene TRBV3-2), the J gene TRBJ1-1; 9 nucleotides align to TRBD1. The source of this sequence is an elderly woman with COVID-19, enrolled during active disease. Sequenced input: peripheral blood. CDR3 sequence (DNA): TGTGCCAGCAGTCGGACAGGGGCCAACACTGAAGCTTTCTTT. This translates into CASSRTGANTEAFF.